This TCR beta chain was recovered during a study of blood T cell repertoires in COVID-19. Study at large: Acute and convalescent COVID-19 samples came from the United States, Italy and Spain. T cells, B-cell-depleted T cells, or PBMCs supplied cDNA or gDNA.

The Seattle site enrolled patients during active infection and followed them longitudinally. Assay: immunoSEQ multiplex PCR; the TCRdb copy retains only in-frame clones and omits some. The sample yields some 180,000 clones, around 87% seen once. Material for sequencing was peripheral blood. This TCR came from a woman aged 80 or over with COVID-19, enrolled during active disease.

The DNA of the CDR3 is TGTGCCAGCAGTCCCCCCAGGGGGCGCACCTACAATGAGCAGTTCTTC. Protein sequence: CASSPPRGRTYNEQFF. The rearrangement uses TRBV2 and TRBJ2-1, with 8 bases matching TRBD1. Germline V gene lookup returns CDR1 SNHLY and CDR2 FYNNEI. The V gene end was trimmed by 5 bases and the J gene end by 2 bases; junction bases not matched to a gene: 8. This CDR3 has 16 residues.